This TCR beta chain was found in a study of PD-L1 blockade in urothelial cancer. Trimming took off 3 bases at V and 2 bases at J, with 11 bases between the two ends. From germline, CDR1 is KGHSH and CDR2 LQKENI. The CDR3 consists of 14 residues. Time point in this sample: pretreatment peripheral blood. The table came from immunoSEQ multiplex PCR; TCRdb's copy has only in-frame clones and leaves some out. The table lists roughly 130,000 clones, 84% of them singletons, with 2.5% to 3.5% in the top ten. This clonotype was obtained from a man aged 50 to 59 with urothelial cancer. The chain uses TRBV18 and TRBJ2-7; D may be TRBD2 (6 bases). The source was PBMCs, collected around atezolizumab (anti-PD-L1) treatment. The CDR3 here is CASSPASVTYEQYF. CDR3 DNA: TGTGCCAGCTCACCGGCTAGCGTTACCTACGAGCAGTACTTC.